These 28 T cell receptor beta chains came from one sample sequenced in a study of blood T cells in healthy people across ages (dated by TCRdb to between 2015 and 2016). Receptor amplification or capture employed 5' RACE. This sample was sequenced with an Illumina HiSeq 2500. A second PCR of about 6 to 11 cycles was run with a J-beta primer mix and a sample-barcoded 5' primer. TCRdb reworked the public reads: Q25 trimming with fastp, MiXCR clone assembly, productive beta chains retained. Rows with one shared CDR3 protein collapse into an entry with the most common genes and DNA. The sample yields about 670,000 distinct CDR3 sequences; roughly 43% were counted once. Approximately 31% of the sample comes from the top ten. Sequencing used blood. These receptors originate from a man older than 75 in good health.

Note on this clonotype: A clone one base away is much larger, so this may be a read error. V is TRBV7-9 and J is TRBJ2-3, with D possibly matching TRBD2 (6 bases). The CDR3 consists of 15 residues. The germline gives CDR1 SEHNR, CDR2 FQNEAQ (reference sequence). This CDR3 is CASSLGSGFTDTRYF. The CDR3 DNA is TGTGCCAGCAGCTTGGGTAGCGGATTCACAGATACGCGGTATTTT.

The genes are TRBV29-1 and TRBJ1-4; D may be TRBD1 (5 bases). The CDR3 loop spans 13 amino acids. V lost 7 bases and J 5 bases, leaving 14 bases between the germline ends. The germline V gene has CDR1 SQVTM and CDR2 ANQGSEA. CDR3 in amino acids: CSAAGRSNEKLFF. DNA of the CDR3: TGCAGCGCCGCGGGACGGTCAAATGAAAAACTGTTTTTT.

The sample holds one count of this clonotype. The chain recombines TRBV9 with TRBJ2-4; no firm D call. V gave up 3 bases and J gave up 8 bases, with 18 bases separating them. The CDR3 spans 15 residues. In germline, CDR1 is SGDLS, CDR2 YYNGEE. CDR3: CASSGSPTNGDIQYF. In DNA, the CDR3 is TGTGCCAGCAGCGGTAGCCCCACAAATGGAGACATTCAGTACTTC.

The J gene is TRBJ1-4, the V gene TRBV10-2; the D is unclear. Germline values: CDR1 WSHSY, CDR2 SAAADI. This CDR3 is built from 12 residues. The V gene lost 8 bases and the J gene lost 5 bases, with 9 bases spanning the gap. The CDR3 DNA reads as TGCGCCAGCGGTCCCTTCAATGAAAAACTGTTTTTT. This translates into CASGPFNEKLFF.

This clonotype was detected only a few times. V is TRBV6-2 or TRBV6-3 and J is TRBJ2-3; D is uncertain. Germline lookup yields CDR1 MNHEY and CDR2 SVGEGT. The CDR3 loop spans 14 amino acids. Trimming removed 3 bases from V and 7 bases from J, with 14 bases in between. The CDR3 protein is CASSYALEENTQYF. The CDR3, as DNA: TGTGCCAGCAGTTATGCCCTCGAGGAGAATACGCAGTATTTT.

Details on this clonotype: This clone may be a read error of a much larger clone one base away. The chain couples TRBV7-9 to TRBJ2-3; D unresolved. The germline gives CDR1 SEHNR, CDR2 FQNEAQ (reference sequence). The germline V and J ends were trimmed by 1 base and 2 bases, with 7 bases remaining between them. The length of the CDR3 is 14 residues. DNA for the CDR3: TGTGCCAGCAGCTTAGACGGAAACACAGATACGCAGTATTTT. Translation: CASSLDGNTDTQYF.

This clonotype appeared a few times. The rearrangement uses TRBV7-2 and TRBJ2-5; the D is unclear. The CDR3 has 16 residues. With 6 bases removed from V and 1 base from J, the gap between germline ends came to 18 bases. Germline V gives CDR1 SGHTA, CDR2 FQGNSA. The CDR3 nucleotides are TGTGCCAGCAGTTTCCGTTTAGGGCGGTCCCAAGAGACCCAGTACTTC. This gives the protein CASSFRLGRSQETQYF.

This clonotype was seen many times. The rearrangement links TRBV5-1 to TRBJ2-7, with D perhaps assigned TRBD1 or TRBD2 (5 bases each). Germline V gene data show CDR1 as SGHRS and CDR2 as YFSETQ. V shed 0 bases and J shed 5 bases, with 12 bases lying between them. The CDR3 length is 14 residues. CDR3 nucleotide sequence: TGCGCCAGCAGCTTGGGGGGGAGCCCCGACGAGCAGTACTTC. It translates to CASSLGGSPDEQYF.

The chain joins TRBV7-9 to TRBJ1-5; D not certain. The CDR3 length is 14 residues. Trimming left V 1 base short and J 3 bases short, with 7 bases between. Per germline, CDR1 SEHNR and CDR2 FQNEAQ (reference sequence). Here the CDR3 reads CASSLDGNNQPQHF. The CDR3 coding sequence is TGTGCCAGCAGCTTAGACGGGAACAATCAGCCCCAGCATTTT.

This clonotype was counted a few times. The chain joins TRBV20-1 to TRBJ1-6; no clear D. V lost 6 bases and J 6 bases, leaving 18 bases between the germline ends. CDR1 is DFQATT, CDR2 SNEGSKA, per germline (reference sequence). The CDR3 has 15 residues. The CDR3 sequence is CSALTSGISNSPLHF. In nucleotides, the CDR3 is TGCAGTGCCCTGACCTCCGGGATCAGTAATTCACCCCTCCACTTT.

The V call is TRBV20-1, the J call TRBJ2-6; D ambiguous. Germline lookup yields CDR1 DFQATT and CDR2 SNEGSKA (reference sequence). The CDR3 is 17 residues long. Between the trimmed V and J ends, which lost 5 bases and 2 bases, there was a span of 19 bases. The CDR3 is CSAGMSPLNPGANVLTF. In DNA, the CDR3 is TGCAGTGCTGGGATGAGTCCCCTGAACCCTGGGGCCAACGTCCTGACTTTC.

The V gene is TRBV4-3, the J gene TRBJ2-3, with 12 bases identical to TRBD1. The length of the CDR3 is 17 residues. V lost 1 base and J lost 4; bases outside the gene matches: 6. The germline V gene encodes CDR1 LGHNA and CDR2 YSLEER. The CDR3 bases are TGCGCCAGCAGCCAAGGTCAGGGGACAGGGGGCGCAGATACGCAGTATTTT. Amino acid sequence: CASSQGQGTGGADTQYF.

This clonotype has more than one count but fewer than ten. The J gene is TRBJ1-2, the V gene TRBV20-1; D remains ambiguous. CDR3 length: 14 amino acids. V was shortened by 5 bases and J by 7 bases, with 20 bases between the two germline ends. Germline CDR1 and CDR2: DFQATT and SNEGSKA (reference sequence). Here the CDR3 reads CSAVPGLRESGYTF. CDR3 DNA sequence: TGCAGTGCTGTACCGGGTCTTCGGGAGTCTGGCTACACCTTC.

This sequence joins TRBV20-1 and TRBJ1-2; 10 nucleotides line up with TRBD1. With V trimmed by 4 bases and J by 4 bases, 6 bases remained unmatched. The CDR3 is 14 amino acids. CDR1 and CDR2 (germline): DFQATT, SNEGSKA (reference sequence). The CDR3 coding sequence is TGCAGTGCTACCCGGGACAGGGGCCTCTATGGCTACACCTTC. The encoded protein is CSATRDRGLYGYTF.

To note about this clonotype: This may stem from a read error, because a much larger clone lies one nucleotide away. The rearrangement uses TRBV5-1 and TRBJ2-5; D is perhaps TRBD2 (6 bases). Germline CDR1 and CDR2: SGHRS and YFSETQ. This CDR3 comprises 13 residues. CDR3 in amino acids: CANSLDYTGTQYF. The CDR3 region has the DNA TGCGCCAACAGCTTGGACTACACAGGGACCCAGTACTTC. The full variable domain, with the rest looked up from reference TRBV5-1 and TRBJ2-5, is KAGVTQTPRYLIKTRGQQVTLSCSPISGHRSVSWYQQTPGQGLQFLFEYFSETQRNKGNFPGRFSGRQFSNSRSEMNVSTLELGDSALYLCANSLDYTGTQYFGPGTRLLVL.

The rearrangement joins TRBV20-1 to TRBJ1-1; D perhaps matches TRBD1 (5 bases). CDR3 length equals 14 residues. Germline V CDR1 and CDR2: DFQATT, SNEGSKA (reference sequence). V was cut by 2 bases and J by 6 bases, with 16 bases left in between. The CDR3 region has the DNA TGCAGTGCTAGACCCGGGACTCTATTGTCTGAAGCTTTCTTT. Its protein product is CSARPGTLLSEAFF.

CDR3 region: CASSQVKGVADTQYF. The CDR3 nucleotides read TGTGCCAGCAGCCAAGTGAAGGGGGTGGCGGATACGCAGTATTTT. The chain combines TRBV3-1 with TRBJ2-3, with a weak D call TRBD1 (6 bases). The CDR3 sequence is 15 residues long. Germline V gives CDR1 LGHDT, CDR2 YNNKEL (reference sequence). Deletions cut 1 base from V and 6 bases from J, with 14 bases between.

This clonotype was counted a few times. CDR3 DNA sequence: TGTGCCAGCAGCTCCACTTGGACAGGTGTTGGGGGAAGGGGAGAGACCCAGTACTTC. Amino acid sequence: CASSSTWTGVGGRGETQYF. The chain is built from TRBV11-2 and TRBJ2-5; TRBD1 matches 7 bases. CDR1 and CDR2 (germline): SGHAT, FQNNGV. CDR3 length: 19 residues. The trim removed 4 bases at V and 4 bases at J, leaving 21 bases unmatched.

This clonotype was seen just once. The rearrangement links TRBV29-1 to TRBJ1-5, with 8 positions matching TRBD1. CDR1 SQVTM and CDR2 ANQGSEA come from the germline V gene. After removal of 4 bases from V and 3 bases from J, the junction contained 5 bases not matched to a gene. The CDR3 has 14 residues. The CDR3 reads CSVVTGALNQPQHF. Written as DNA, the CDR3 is TGCAGCGTTGTGACAGGGGCCCTCAATCAGCCCCAGCATTTT.

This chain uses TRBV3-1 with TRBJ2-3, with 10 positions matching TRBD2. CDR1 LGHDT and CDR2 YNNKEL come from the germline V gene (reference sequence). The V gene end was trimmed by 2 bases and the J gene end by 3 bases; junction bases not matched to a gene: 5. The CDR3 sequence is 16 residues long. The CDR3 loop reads CASSQRTSGWTDTQYF. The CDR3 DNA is TGTGCCAGCAGCCAAAGGACTAGCGGTTGGACAGATACGCAGTATTTT.

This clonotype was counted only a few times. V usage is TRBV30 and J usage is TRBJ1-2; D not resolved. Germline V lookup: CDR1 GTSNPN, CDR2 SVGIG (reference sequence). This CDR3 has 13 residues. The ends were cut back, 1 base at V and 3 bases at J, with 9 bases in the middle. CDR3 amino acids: CAWSGSLYYGYTF. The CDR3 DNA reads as TGTGCCTGGAGTGGGTCCCTATACTATGGCTACACCTTC.

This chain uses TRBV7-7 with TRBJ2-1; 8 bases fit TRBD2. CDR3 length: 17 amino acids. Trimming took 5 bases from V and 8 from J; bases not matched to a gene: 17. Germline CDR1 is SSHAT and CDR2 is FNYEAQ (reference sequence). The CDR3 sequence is CASSLRHAAGVIHEQFF. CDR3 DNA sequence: TGTGCCAGCAGCCTAAGGCACGCAGCGGGGGTAATCCATGAGCAGTTCTTC.

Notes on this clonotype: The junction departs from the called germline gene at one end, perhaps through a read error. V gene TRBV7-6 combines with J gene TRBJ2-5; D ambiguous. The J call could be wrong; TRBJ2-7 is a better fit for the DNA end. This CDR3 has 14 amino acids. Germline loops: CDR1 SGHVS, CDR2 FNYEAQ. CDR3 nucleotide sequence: TGTGCCAGCAGCCTAGATCGGCGCTCCTGCGAGCAGTACTTC. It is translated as CASSLDRRSCEQYF.

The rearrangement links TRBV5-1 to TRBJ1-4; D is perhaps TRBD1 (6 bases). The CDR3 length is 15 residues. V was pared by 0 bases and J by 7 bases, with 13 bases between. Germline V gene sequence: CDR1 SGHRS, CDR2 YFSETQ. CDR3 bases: TGCGCCAGCAGCTTGGCTGAAGGGGGGAGTGAAAAACTGTTTTTT. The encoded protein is CASSLAEGGSEKLFF.

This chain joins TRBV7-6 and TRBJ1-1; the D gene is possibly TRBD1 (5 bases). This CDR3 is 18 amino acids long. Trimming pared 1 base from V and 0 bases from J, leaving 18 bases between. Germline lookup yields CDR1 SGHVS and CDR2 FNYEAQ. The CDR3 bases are TGTGCCAGCAGCTTAGTGATAGGGGCTGCTTCGTTGAACACTGAAGCTTTCTTT. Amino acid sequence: CASSLVIGAASLNTEAFF.

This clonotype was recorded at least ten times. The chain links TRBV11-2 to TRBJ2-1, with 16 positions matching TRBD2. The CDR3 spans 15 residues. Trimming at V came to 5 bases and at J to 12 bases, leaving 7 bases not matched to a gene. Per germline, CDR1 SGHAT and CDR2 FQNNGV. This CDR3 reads CASSVGTSGGARQFF. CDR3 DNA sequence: TGTGCCAGCAGCGTCGGGACTAGCGGGGGGGCCCGGCAGTTCTTC.

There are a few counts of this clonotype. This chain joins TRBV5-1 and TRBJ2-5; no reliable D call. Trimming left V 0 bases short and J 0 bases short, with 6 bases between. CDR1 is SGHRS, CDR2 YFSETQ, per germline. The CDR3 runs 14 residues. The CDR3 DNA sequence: TGCGCCAGCAGCTTGGACGGATACCAAGAGACCCAGTACTTC. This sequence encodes CASSLDGYQETQYF.

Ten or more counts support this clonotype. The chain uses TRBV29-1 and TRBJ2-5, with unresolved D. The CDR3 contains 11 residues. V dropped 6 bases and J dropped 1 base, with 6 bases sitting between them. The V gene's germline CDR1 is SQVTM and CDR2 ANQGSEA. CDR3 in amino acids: CSVRTQETQYF. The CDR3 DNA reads TGCAGCGTGAGGACCCAAGAGACCCAGTACTTC.